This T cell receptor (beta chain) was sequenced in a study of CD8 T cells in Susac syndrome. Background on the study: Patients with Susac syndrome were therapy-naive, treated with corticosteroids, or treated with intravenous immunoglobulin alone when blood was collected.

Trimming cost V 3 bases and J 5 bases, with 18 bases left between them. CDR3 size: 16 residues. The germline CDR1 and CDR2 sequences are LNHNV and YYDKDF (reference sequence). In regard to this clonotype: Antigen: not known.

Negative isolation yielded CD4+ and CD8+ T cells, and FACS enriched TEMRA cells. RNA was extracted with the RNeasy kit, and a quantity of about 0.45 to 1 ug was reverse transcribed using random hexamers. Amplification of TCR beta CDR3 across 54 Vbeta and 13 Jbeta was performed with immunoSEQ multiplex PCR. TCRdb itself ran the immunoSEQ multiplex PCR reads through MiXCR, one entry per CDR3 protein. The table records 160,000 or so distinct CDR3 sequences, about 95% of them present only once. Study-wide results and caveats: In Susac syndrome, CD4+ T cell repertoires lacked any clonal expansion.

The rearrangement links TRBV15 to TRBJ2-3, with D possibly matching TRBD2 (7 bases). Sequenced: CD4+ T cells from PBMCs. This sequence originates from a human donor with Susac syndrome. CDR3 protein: CATSSLGGPGGDTQYF. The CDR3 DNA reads TGTGCCACCAGCAGCCTCGGGGGGCCGGGCGGAGATACGCAGTATTTT.